This is a list of T cell receptor beta chains from one sample in a study of blood T cell repertoires in COVID-19. This table comes from immunoSEQ multiplex PCR, and its TCRdb copy is limited to in-frame clones, with some not included. This table has tens of thousands of clones, more than 75% appearing once. Sequenced material: peripheral blood. All receptors derive from a woman aged 55 to 70 with acute or convalescent COVID-19. CDR3s include the opening cysteine and the closing phenylalanine or tryptophan. The D gene is left open where the match is weak. Only part of the rows carry a size: once, few, many, or a class if the clone is expanded.

J gene | V gene | clone size | D gene | CDR3 protein | CDR3 DNA
TRBJ2-4 | TRBV6-2/TRBV6-3 | NA | TRBD2 | CASSYSWTSVAKNIQYF | TGTGCCAGCAGTTACTCATGGACTAGCGTGGCCAAAAACATTCAGTACTTC
TRBJ1-2 | TRBV25-1 | NA | TRBD1 | CASQGDRGGHYGYTF | TGTGCCAGCCAAGGTGACAGGGGCGGACACTATGGCTACACCTTC
TRBJ2-4 | TRBV4-2 | NA | NA | CASSQVGAGSGKNIQYF | TGTGCCAGCAGCCAAGTAGGTGCGGGGTCGGGCAAAAACATTCAGTACTTC
TRBJ2-4 | TRBV27 | NA | TRBD2 | CASRPRGGENIQYF | TGTGCCAGCAGGCCTCGGGGGGGGGAAAACATTCAGTACTTC
TRBJ1-2 | TRBV19 | NA | TRBD1 | CASRPPPSDRGQSYGYTF | TGTGCCAGTCGACCCCCACCCTCGGACAGGGGGCAATCATATGGCTACACCTTC
TRBJ1-3 | TRBV5-6 | NA | TRBD1 | CASSLGQGGRNTIYF | TGTGCCAGCAGCTTAGGACAGGGAGGACGAAACACCATATATTTT
TRBJ2-2 | TRBV9 | NA | NA | CASSKGRVPDTGELFF | TGTGCCAGCTCCAAAGGCAGGGTTCCCGACACCGGGGAGCTGTTTTTT
TRBJ2-1 | TRBV4-2 | NA | NA | CASSQDGESNEQFF | TGTGCCAGCAGCCAAGATGGAGAGAGCAATGAGCAGTTCTTC
TRBJ2-5 | TRBV12-3/TRBV12-4 | NA | TRBD1 | CASTDRGEETQYF | TGTGCCAGCACCGACAGGGGTGAGGAGACCCAGTACTTC
TRBJ2-1 | TRBV7-7 | few | NA | CASSLELSGEQFF | TGTGCCAGCAGCTTAGAGCTCAGCGGTGAGCAGTTCTTC
TRBJ2-2 | TRBV12-3/TRBV12-4 | NA | NA | CASSRGRGGELFF | TGTGCCAGCAGCAGGGGCAGGGGAGGGGAGCTGTTTTTT
TRBJ1-6 | TRBV7-2 | NA | NA | CASSVVNSPLHF | TGTGCCAGCAGCGTCGTGAATTCACCCCTCCACTTT
TRBJ2-4 | TRBV11-1 | NA | TRBD1 | CASSLGGGTGKNIQYF | TGTGCCAGCAGCTTAGGGGGCGGGACAGGCAAAAACATTCAGTACTTC
TRBJ1-2 | TRBV2 | NA | NA | CASTPLRETNYGYTF | TGTGCCAGCACCCCTTTGAGGGAGACTAACTATGGCTACACCTTC
TRBJ1-3 | TRBV5-8 | NA | NA | CASSGGIRVSGNTIYF | TGTGCCAGCAGCGGCGGAATCAGGGTCTCTGGAAACACCATATATTTT
TRBJ1-2 | TRBV30 | NA | TRBD1 | CAWSGRDSANYGYTF | TGTGCCTGGAGTGGCCGGGACAGCGCTAACTATGGCTACACCTTC
TRBJ2-3 | TRBV21-1 | once | NA | CASSNGQGRSTDTQYF | TGTGCCAGCAGCAACGGACAGGGCCGTAGCACAGATACGCAGTATTTT
TRBJ2-3 | TRBV27 | NA | NA | CALGLPGRDTQYF | TGTGCCCTGGGGCTACCAGGGCGCGATACGCAGTATTTT
TRBJ1-2 | TRBV6-5 | NA | TRBD1 | CASSGTGSIYGYTF | TGTGCCAGCAGCGGGACAGGGAGCATATATGGCTACACCTTC
TRBJ1-1 | TRBV5-4 | few | NA | CASSLGQPGTEAFF | TGTGCCAGCAGCTTGGGACAGCCAGGGACTGAAGCTTTCTTT
TRBJ1-4 | TRBV5-1 | NA | NA | CASSFRDPSTNEKLFF | TGCGCCAGCAGCTTCAGGGATCCTTCAACTAATGAAAAACTGTTTTTT
TRBJ2-2 | TRBV5-1 | NA | TRBD1 | CASSPDRGHGELFF | TGCGCCAGCAGCCCGGACAGGGGGCACGGGGAGCTGTTTTTT
TRBJ2-2 | TRBV5-1 | NA | NA | CASSLGLSNTGELFF | TGCGCCAGCAGCTTGGGACTCTCGAACACCGGGGAGCTGTTTTTT
TRBJ1-6 | TRBV6-1 | once | TRBD1 | CASTPQGEGNSPLHF | TGTGCCAGCACCCCACAGGGGGAAGGGAATTCACCCCTCCACTTT
TRBJ2-2 | TRBV2 | NA | NA | CASTAGLGNNANTGELFF | TGTGCCAGCACGGCAGGGCTTGGAAATAACGCGAACACCGGGGAGCTGTTTTTT
TRBJ1-2 | TRBV4-2 | NA | NA | CASSQDLSYGYTF | TGTGCCAGCAGCCAAGACTTATCCTATGGCTACACCTTC
TRBJ2-3 | TRBV19 | NA | NA | CASSQQGTTDTQYF | TGTGCCAGTTCCCAGCAGGGCACCACAGATACGCAGTATTTT
TRBJ1-2 | TRBV25-1 | few | NA | CASSGGGDNYGYTF | TGTGCCAGCAGTGGGGGGGGAGATAACTATGGCTACACCTTC
TRBJ2-2 | TRBV18 | NA | TRBD1 | CASSRTGTEYTGELFF | TGTGCCAGCTCAAGGACCGGGACAGAGTACACCGGGGAGCTGTTTTTT
TRBJ2-1 | TRBV19 | few | NA | CASSTRARVNEQFF | TGTGCCAGTAGTACCCGGGCCAGGGTAAATGAGCAGTTCTTC
TRBJ2-2 | TRBV5-1 | NA | TRBD2 | CASSLDPSGNTGELFF | TGCGCCAGCAGCTTGGACCCTAGCGGCAACACCGGGGAGCTGTTTTTT
TRBJ2-3 | TRBV5-1 | once | TRBD1 | CASSLGNTGGVTDTQYF | TGCGCCAGCAGCTTGGGCAATACAGGGGGCGTCACAGATACGCAGTATTTT
TRBJ1-2 | TRBV18 | NA | NA | CASSPLKDSLYGYTF | TGTGCCAGCTCACCCCTTAAGGACAGCCTCTATGGCTACACCTTC
TRBJ2-3 | TRBV4-3 | NA | TRBD2 | CASSQDPTSGRTDTQYF | TGCGCCAGCAGCCAAGATCCCACTAGCGGGAGGACCGATACGCAGTATTTT
TRBJ2-5 | TRBV29-1 | NA | TRBD1 | CSVEEDRVRETQYF | TGCAGCGTTGAAGAAGACAGGGTAAGGGAGACCCAGTACTTC
TRBJ2-5 | TRBV18 | NA | NA | CASSPLPGQETQYF | TGTGCCAGCTCACCACTACCCGGCCAAGAGACCCAGTACTTC